Listed below are T cell receptor beta chains from one sample, sequenced in a study of OX40 agonist ivuxolimab in advanced cancers. This table comes from immunoSEQ multiplex PCR, and its TCRdb copy is limited to in-frame clones, with some not included. The table lists roughly 79,000 clones, around 92% of them singletons. Source: CD4+ or CD8+ T cells sorted from blood, taken in a trial of the OX40 agonist ivuxolimab. The receptors originated from an adult with an advanced solid tumor such as melanoma, head and neck, liver or kidney cancer. The CDR3 runs from the conserved cysteine through the conserved F or W. A D gene is named only where the DNA matches it firmly. Rows give clone size only sometimes, using once, few, many, or a class for an expanded clone.

d_call,j_call,v_call,clone_size,cdr3_nt,cdr3_aa
TRBD1,TRBJ1-2,TRBV7-2,NA,TGTGCCAGCAGCTCGGACAGGGGTGTCTATGGCCACACCTTC,CASSSDRGVYGHTF
NA,TRBJ2-4,TRBV19,NA,TGTGCCAGTAGTATAGGCGGGGAGCGGGTGAACATTCAGTACTTC,CASSIGGERVNIQYF
TRBD1,TRBJ1-1,TRBV7-2,NA,TGTGCCAGCAGCGCACAGGGGGCGCTCACTGAAGCTTTCTTT,CASSAQGALTEAFF
TRBD1,TRBJ2-7,TRBV5-1,NA,TGCGCCAGCAGCATTACAGGGGGGTTAACAAACGAGCAGTACTTC,CASSITGGLTNEQYF
TRBD2,TRBJ2-2,TRBV29-1,NA,TGCAGCACGGGGGGGACAACGAACACCGGGGAGCTGTTTTTT,CSTGGTTNTGELFF
NA,TRBJ1-3,TRBV30,NA,TGTGCCTGGAGTGTAACCCGGAGCTCTGGAAACACCATATATTTT,CAWSVTRSSGNTIYF
TRBD2,TRBJ2-1,TRBV10-3,NA,TGTGCCGCCAAAACTAGCGGAGGGGCCAATGAGCAGTTCTTC,CAAKTSGGANEQFF
TRBD2,TRBJ2-3,TRBV15,once,TGTGCCACCAGCCCTCGACTAGCTGATACGCAGTATTTT,CATSPRLADTQYF
NA,TRBJ2-7,TRBV19,NA,TGTGCCAGTAGTGCTGCCGGGCCCTCGGCTTACGAGCAGTACTTC,CASSAAGPSAYEQYF
NA,TRBJ1-3,TRBV7-9,NA,TGTGCCAGCAGCTTAGATCCACAGGGAAACACCATATATTTT,CASSLDPQGNTIYF
TRBD1,TRBJ2-1,TRBV11-1,NA,TGTGCCAGCAGCTTAGGCGGCTCCGGGACAGGGACGATTCTCTTC,CASSLGGSGTGTILF
NA,TRBJ1-4,TRBV28,NA,TGTGCCAGCAGTTTATACGGCAGGGGCGCAACTAATGAAAAACTGTTTTTT,CASSLYGRGATNEKLFF
TRBD2,TRBJ2-7,TRBV5-1,once,TGCGCCAGCAGCTTGGGGGCTAGCGGGAGGTGGGACGAGCAGTACTTC,CASSLGASGRWDEQYF
TRBD1,TRBJ1-1,TRBV11-3,NA,TGTGCCAGCAGCGCCAGGACAGGGGTAGGGGTGAACACTGAAGCTTTCTTT,CASSARTGVGVNTEAFF
NA,TRBJ1-2,TRBV7-2,NA,TGTGCCAGCAGCTCAGAGGGGTTCTTGGGAGGCTACACCTTC,CASSSEGFLGGYTF
NA,TRBJ2-7,TRBV6-1,NA,TGTGCCAGCAGTATCGGGTTCTACGAGCAGTACTTC,CASSIGFYEQYF
TRBD1,TRBJ2-1,TRBV7-3,once,TGTGCCAGCAGCCGGGCGGGGCAGGGGGCAGTCAATGAGCAGTTCTTC,CASSRAGQGAVNEQFF
NA,TRBJ1-4,TRBV20-1,NA,TGCAGTGCCAACCCTCCGGGGAAACTGTTTTTT,CSANPPGKLFF
TRBD2,TRBJ2-5,TRBV4-3,NA,TGCGCCAGCAGCCAAGATTTGGCTAGCGGGCGCCCCGCGGGAGAGACCCAGTACTTC,CASSQDLASGRPAGETQYF
TRBD2,TRBJ2-7,TRBV7-6,NA,TGTGCCAGCAGCCCGAACAAAGAGGGACTAGCGGAGTCCTACGAGCAGTACTTC,CASSPNKEGLAESYEQYF
NA,TRBJ1-4,TRBV11-2,NA,TGTGCCAGCAGCTCCGGGGTGGGTGGTGAAAAACTGTTTTTT,CASSSGVGGEKLFF
NA,TRBJ2-2,TRBV7-8,NA,TGTGCCAGCAGCTTGAGACAGAACACCGGGGAGCTGTTTTTT,CASSLRQNTGELFF
TRBD1,TRBJ2-3,TRBV30,NA,TGTGCCTGGAGAAGACAGGGGCACACAGATACGCAGTATTTT,CAWRRQGHTDTQYF
NA,TRBJ1-2,TRBV28,NA,TGTGCCAGCAGTCTGATAAACTATGGCTACACCTTC,CASSLINYGYTF
NA,TRBJ2-5,TRBV21-1,NA,TGTGCCAGCACTAGACAACCCCAAGAGACCCAGTACTTC,CASTRQPQETQYF
NA,TRBJ2-3,TRBV4-3,NA,TGCGCCAGCAGCCAAGATGGGAGGGGGCAGTACGATACGCAGTATTTT,CASSQDGRGQYDTQYF